This TCR beta chain was recovered during a study of cytomegalovirus exposure and HLA in healthy donors (dated by TCRdb to the late 2010s). In terms of the full investigation: In an earlier analysis of 550 to 750 of the donors, about 260 Gb of sequence data and 90 million to 120 million unique TCR beta sequences from 150 million to 200 million T cells were reported. An early release covering 550 to 650 HLA-typed donors comprised roughly 300 gigabases of sequencing data and some 79 million unique TCR sequences. The genetic ancestry cluster associated with self-reported Caucasian donors included approximately 85% of the 398 genotyped donors. The study aimed to test whether signatures of past pathogen exposure could be identified by cataloging public T cell receptors. The T cell repertoires of some 670 subjects were profiled by immunosequencing and related to cytomegalovirus serostatus. Along with the roughly 700-subject first cohort, a separate validation cohort of 120 different subjects was used. To predict cytomegalovirus infection status, the study combined high-throughput TCR immunosequencing, statistical association of individual TCRs with disease status, and machine learning. In a later analysis, previously published TCR beta repertoires from 670 or so donors were re-analyzed and high-resolution HLA genotyping was added so that TCR occurrence patterns could be studied. Rather than drawing on any new phenotypic data, the later analysis identified candidate immune exposures from TCR beta sequences and the way those sequences occurred across donors. To decide whether each TCR beta V gene segment behaved as functional or pseudogenic, an earlier analysis of fewer than 750 of the donors relied on high-throughput TCR beta sequencing. Donor age, sex, ethnicity and CMV serostatus were compiled alongside the repertoire data. A later genetic analysis took genome-wide SNP genotypes for about 55% of the 666 donors and used that subset as a discovery cohort. Every discovery cohort repertoire had been produced on one sequencing platform. HLA typing included class I and class II loci at four-digit resolution. Typing coverage differed by locus: A, B, C, DRB1 and DQB1 were typed in roughly 620-630 donors, DQA1 in about 500, DPA1 in 600 to 610, and DPB1 in just under 490. Roughly five DR-DQ haplotypes were treated as single units for association and clustering because of strong linkage in the cohort. Among some 400 genotyped donors of the cohort, an average of approximately 220,000 unique TCR beta nucleotide sequences was sequenced per donor, of which roughly 17% were non-productive.

The cohort comprised some 700 healthy bone marrow donors. At the time of sampling, every cohort member was nominally healthy, though immune exposures that went unrecorded were likely present. The donor tested CMV seronegative, placing the donor among the 350 or so seronegative members of the cohort. A peripheral blood sample was collected from each donor, and TCR beta sequencing was performed on peripheral blood mononuclear cells. The Qiagen DNeasy Blood Extraction Kit was used to extract genomic DNA from the blood cell samples. The germline V gene supplies CDR1 SGHTA and CDR2 FQGNSA. Including the terminal cysteine and phenylalanine, the CDR3 comprises 14 residues. Here the CDR3 DNA is all that survives: 42 bases in frame from base 1. Trimming at the junction amounts to 5 bases on V and 4 bases on J, and the germline ends lie 12 bases apart. On the study overall, not on this receptor specifically: Most TCR sequences were observed very rarely across donors, whereas some public TCRs were present in many individuals. The authors suggested that the approach could potentially be generalized to other disease states and immunological phenotypes. About 17 rarely observed V segments, including chromosome 9 orphons, were excluded from the earlier analysis of just under 600 of the donors because counts were too low. Compared with equally common non-associated chains, HLA-associated TCR beta chains in a later analysis were more clonally expanded and had lower generation probabilities. Three of the identified cytomegalovirus-associated TCR beta chains were confirmed in vitro to be specific for cytomegalovirus antigens. V-gene and J-gene trimming of TCR beta chains was associated with a missense DCLRE1C variant in a later genetic analysis, and the association was replicated in an independent cohort. The sequencing pipeline was judged likely to have produced a cluster of highly shared sequence variants as a technical artifact. Cytomegalovirus status was reported to be diagnosed by the classifier with high specificity and sensitivity in both the original and validation cohorts. According to a later analysis, parvovirus B19, influenza, CMV and Epstein-Barr virus appeared linked to several top co-occurrence clusters. The presence/absence analyses assumed that sequencing depth was roughly uniform across donors, and that assumption may not be true. Broadly in line with IMGT annotations, most TCR beta V segments showed up in productive rearrangements about 87% or about 30% of the time in an earlier analysis of about 500 of the donors. A further reported finding was that TCR beta sequences accurately predicted the HLA-A and HLA-B alleles for most subjects in the first cohort. Strong co-occurrence of HLA alleles, especially DR and DQ, made assigning TCR associations to individual alleles difficult. According to a later analysis, most CMV-associated TCR beta chains appeared to be HLA-restricted, and the HLA associations seemed to be driven largely by CMV exposure. A later analysis associated about 16,000 TCR beta sequences with specific HLA alleles at a false discovery rate of 0.05. In a later analysis, the rate of TCR association differed among HLA loci, with DRB1 alleles having the most associated TCRs and HLA-C alleles having the fewest. Because some donors lacked HLA typing at each locus, the association tests relied only on the typed subset. Only TCR beta chains were sequenced in this cohort, and the absence of alpha or paired-chain data limited detectable features. Linkage disequilibrium might explain the correlated functional status among segregating V segments, but an unknown experimental factor could not be ruled out. Some IMGT-functional V segments, including TRBV6-2 and TRBV6-3, could not be distinguished by the 87-base-pair reads and were therefore excluded. CMV serostatus was the only immune exposure information available for the cohort. A total of 150 or so TCR beta chains were listed by the study as associated with cytomegalovirus. A later genetic analysis reported fewer N-insertions in productive TCRs among donors in an Asian-associated ancestry cluster than the 666-donor mean.

The protocol used for the library was the immunoSEQ multiplex PCR assay. A mixture of 60 forward primers for TCR Vbeta segments and 13 reverse primers for TCR Jbeta segments was used in the multiplex PCR. A multiplex PCR assay on genomic DNA amplified the CDR3 region of rearranged TCR beta genes. The amplified TCR beta libraries were sequenced on the Illumina HiSeq System as 87-base-pair reads. The published analysis was carried out like this. A later analysis counted approximately 76 million unique TCR beta chains across the 666 repertoires, and some 11 million of these chains were shared by at least two donors. A nearest-neighbor algorithm error-corrected the raw reads and collapsed the reads into unique sequences, merging closely related sequences to remove PCR and sequencing errors. CDR3 sequences were aligned to IMGT reference sequences to assign V, D and J gene segments. For a sequence to be retained, a match of at least six nucleotides was required to both a V gene segment and a J gene segment. A rearrangement was called productive if the CDR3 had no stop codons and remained in frame with V and J, and every other rearrangement was called non-productive. Following IMGT convention, CDR3 was defined as the stretch from the second conserved V-encoded cysteine to the conserved J-encoded phenylalanine. The earlier analysis of about 530 of the donors excluded any sequence lacking an unambiguous match to a single V gene segment. In an earlier analysis of 587 of the donors, V segments were called functional above 56.7% productive rearrangements and were called segregating when the between-donor standard deviation exceeded 5%. A statistical classification framework was built for diagnosing cytomegalovirus status from the catalog of TCR beta chain sequences. A later analysis assigned V and J genes by comparing TCR nucleotide sequences with IMGT/GENE-DB human TR gene sequences. A later analysis assigned CDR3 sequences and most-parsimonious VDJ recombination scenarios with the TCRdist pipeline. In a later analysis, each TCR beta chain was defined by its CDR3 amino acid sequence together with its V-gene family, and reads lacking a unique V-gene family were excluded. A later analysis removed 550 to 650 highly shared, low-generation-probability nucleotide sequences to deal with suspected cross-contamination and a sequencing artifact. In a later analysis, a clonal expansion index was calculated for each public chain from normalized within-repertoire ranks of inferred template counts. Generation probabilities in a later analysis came from a VDJ recombination model fitted to out-of-frame rearrangements, and those results were checked against IGoR. In a later analysis, hypergeometric tests were used to score TCR-TCR, TCR-HLA and TCR-CMV co-occurrence, with a repertoire-size bias correction applied to TCR pairs. In a later analysis, false discovery rates were estimated by permuting HLA or CMV assignments 20 times. In a later analysis, co-occurring TCRs were grouped with DBSCAN, and TCRdist sequence similarity was added when clustering was performed within HLA-allele-positive subsets. Repertoires with fewer than 30,000 or more than 120,000 public chains were left out of co-occurrence clustering, as were a few repertoires with anomalous nucleotide sharing. Imported from immuneACCESS, the table was reduced by TCRdb to in-frame sequences with V and J called. These copies leave out some clones; in studies compared against another copy, an unresolved V gene accounts for under half, and the cause of the remainder is not known. V and J calls and clone size come straight from that table; D and trimming were deduced from the DNA. The sample yields about 190,000 clones; under 85% were counted once. About 1.5% of the sample goes to the ten largest clones.

A remark on this clone: Its recognized antigen is unknown. No quality values exist for individual bases; no much larger clone is one base distant.

Material: PBMCs. Rearrangement joined TRBV7-2 to TRBJ1-3; TRBD1 could be the D gene, as 6 bases match. The source is a woman aged 18-35 years in good health and CMV-seronegative. The CDR3 corresponds to CASSPRGSGNTIYF. The nucleotide sequence is given as TGTGCCAGCAGCCCCAGGGGTTCCGGAAACACCATATATTTT.